Sequencing of this T cell receptor beta chain was carried out in a study of OX40 agonist ivuxolimab in advanced cancers. At the level of the study: Eligibility rules accepted prior anti-PD-1, anti-PD-L1 or anti-CTLA-4 therapy, and around 40% had some. Notes on the study in general: More expanded clones were seen, on average, in CD8+ T cells than in CD4+.

Using immunoSEQ multiplex PCR, the repertoire was profiled, and TCRdb retains in-frame clones only, with some absent. The data hold about 64,000 clones, with over 80% observed a single time. A word on this clone: Its target is unknown.

Peripheral blood came from all dose cohorts at three timepoints. The sequence derives from an adult with an advanced solid tumor such as melanoma, head and neck, liver or kidney cancer. The input for sequencing was CD4+ or CD8+ T cells sorted from blood, taken in a trial of the OX40 agonist ivuxolimab.

The CDR3 DNA reads TGTGCCTGGGACGGCCCGACGGGGACAGATACGCAGTATTTT. It yields the protein CAWDGPTGTDTQYF. This chain joins TRBV30 and TRBJ2-3, with D tentatively TRBD2 (5 bases). The CDR3 loop spans 14 amino acids. CDR1 GTSNPN and CDR2 SVGIG come from the germline V gene (reference sequence). V lost 5 bases and J 3 bases, leaving 15 bases between the germline ends.